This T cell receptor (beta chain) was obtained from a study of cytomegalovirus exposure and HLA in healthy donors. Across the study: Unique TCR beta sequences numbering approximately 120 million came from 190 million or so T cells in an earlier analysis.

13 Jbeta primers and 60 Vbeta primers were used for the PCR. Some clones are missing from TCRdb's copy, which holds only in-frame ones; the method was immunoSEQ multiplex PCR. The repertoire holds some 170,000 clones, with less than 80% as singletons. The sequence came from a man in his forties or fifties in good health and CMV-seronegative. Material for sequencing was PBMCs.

The CDR3 nucleotides read TGTGCCAGCAGTCGGGGAACAGATACGCAGTATTTT. This gives the protein CASSRGTDTQYF. The genes are TRBV27 and TRBJ2-3; D may be TRBD2 (5 bases). The CDR3 totals 12 residues. Trimming pared 5 bases from V and 3 bases from J, leaving 6 bases between. Per germline, CDR1 MNHEY and CDR2 SMNVEV (reference sequence).